This TCR beta chain was recorded in a study of shared clonotypes between healthy human individuals. Study context: Researchers assigned three CD4 naive, three CD4 memory, two CD8 naive and one CD8 memory plate to each donor.

Naive CD8 isolation took CD45RO-negative cells positively selected for CCR7 and excluded terminally differentiated effector memory CD45RA+ cells. The donors were adults (healthy and HIV-negative) with no recent acute infections or vaccinations. All donors were Caucasian adults living in Nashville, Tennessee. The DNA input per sorted-subset replicate PCR was roughly 210 ng, corresponding to around 28,000 T cell genomes. TCRdb's copy holds only in-frame clones and misses some; the assay was immunoSEQ multiplex PCR. This sample has some 2.1 million clones, with about 93% found just once. The clonotype originates from a man between 18 and 35 years old in good health. Some clones in this sample may be carry-over from other donors' samples. Material for sequencing was naive CD8+ T cells from PBMCs.

CDR3 nucleotide sequence: TGCGCCAGCAGCCAAGGGGGACTAGGTATTGAGCAGTTCTTC. The encoded protein is CASSQGGLGIEQFF. The chain combines TRBV4-3 with TRBJ2-1; 8 nucleotides match TRBD2. Trimming at V came to 1 base and at J to 9 bases, leaving 5 bases not matched to a gene. There are 14 residues in the CDR3. From germline, CDR1 is LGHNA and CDR2 YSLEER.